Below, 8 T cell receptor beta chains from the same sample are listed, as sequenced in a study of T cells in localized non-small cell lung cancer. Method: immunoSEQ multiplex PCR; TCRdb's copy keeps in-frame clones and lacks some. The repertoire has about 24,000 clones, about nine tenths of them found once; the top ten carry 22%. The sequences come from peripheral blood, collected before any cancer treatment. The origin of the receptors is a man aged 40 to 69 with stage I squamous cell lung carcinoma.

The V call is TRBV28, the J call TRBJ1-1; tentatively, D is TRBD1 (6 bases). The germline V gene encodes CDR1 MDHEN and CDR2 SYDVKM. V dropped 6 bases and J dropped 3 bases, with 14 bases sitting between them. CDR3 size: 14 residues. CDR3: CASSWARGDTEAFF. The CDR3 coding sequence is TGTGCCAGCAGCTGGGCCAGGGGTGACACTGAAGCTTTCTTT.

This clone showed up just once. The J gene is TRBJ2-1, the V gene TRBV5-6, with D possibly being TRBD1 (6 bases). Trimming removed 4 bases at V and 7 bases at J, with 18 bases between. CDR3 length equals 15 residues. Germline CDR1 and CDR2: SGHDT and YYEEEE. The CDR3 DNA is TGTGCCAGCAGCCATACAGGGTTCAACGCGAATGAGCAGTTCTTC. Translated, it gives CASSHTGFNANEQFF. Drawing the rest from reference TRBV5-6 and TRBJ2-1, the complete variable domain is DAGVTQSPTHLIKTRGQQVTLRCSPKSGHDTVSWYQQALGQGPQFIFQYYEEEERQRGNFPDRFSGHQFPNYSSELNVNALLLGDSALYLCASSHTGFNANEQFFGPGTRLTVL.

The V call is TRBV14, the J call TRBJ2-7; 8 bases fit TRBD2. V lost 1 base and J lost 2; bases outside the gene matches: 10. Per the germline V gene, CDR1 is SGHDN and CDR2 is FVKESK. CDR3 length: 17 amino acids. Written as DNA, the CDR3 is TGTGCCAGCAGCCAAGGGAGACTAGCGAGCTTCCCCTACGAGCAGTACTTC. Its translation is CASSQGRLASFPYEQYF. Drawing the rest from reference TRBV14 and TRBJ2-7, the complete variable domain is EAGVTQFPSHSVIEKGQTVTLRCDPISGHDNLYWYRRVMGKEIKFLLHFVKESKQDESGMPNNRFLAERTGGTYSTLKVQPAELEDSGVYFCASSQGRLASFPYEQYFGPGTRLTVT.

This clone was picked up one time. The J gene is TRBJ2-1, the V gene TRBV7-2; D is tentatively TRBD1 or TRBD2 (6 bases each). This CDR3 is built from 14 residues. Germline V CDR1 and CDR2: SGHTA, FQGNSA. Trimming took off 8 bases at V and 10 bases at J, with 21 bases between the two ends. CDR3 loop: CASFRGAGEGEQFF. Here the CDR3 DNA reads TGTGCCAGCTTTAGGGGGGCAGGGGAAGGGGAGCAGTTCTTC.

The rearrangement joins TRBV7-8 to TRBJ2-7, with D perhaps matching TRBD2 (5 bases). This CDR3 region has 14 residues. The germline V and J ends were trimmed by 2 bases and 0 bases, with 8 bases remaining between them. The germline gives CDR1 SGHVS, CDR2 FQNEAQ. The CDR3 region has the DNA TGTGCCAGCAGCTTATCCGGGATCTCCTACGAGCAGTACTTC. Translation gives CASSLSGISYEQYF.

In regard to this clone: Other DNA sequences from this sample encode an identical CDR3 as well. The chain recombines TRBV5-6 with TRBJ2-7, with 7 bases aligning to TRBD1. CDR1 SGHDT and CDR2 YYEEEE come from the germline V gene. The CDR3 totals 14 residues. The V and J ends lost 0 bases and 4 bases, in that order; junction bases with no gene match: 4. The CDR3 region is CASSLGQGRYEQYF. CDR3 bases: TGTGCCAGCAGCTTGGGACAGGGAAGGTACGAGCAGTACTTC.

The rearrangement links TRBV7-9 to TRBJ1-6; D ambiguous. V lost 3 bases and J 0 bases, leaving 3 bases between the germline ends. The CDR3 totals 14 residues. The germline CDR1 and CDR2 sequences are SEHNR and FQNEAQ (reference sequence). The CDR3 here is CASSLGSYNSPLHF. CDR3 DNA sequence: TGTGCCAGCAGCTTGGGCTCCTATAATTCACCCCTCCACTTT.

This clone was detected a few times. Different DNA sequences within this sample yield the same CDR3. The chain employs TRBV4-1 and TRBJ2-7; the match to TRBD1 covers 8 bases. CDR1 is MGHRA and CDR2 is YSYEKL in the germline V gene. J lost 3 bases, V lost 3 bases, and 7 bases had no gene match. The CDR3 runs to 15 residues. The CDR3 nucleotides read TGCGCCAGCAGCCATGGGACAGGTGAAAACTACGAGCAGTACTTC. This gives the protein CASSHGTGENYEQYF.